The clone carrying this T cell receptor beta chain was counted between two and nine times. Antigen specificity is unknown. These data originate in a study of Graves' ophthalmopathy and Graves' hyperthyroidism. Study background: The study drew peripheral blood at initial diagnosis, before any treatment.

Whole-study findings and limits: Predictions made by the model for ophthalmopathy progression reached 70.59% sensitivity and about 72% specificity.

RNA transcripts served as template for amplifying TCR beta CDR3 sequences. First-round RT-PCR used HTBI primers; second-round multiplex PCR followed. TCRdb itself ran the multiplex PCR reads through MiXCR, one entry per CDR3 protein. The table has over 500,000 distinct CDR3 sequences, about 20% seen once. The germline gives CDR1 SEHNR, CDR2 FQNEAQ (reference sequence). The CDR3 has 15 amino acids. V shed 0 bases and J shed 3 bases, with 11 bases lying between them. New diagnoses, under 2 months' duration, and ages 18 to 65 characterized the hyperthyroidism patients. The sequence was collected from a woman younger than 30 with stable Graves' hyperthyroidism. Some clones in this sample may be carry-over from other donors' samples. Sequenced input: peripheral blood. The chain employs TRBV7-9 and TRBJ1-2; D is possibly TRBD1 (6 bases). CDR3 loop: CASSLAQGQDYGYTF. CDR3 sequence (DNA): TGTGCCAGCAGCTTAGCTCAGGGACAAGACTATGGCTACACCTTC.